The clone carrying this T cell receptor (beta chain) was recorded only once. The germline CDR1 and CDR2 sequences are SGHAT and FQNNGV. The CDR3 consists of 16 residues. Deletions cut 5 bases from V and 2 bases from J, with 16 bases between. Researchers took RNA transcripts and amplified the TCR beta CDR3 regions from them. Researchers ran a first-round RT-PCR on the TCR CDR3 using the HTBI primer set. TCRdb recomputed calls from the multiplex PCR reads with MiXCR, one row per CDR3 protein. The table includes 300,000 or so distinct CDR3 sequences, roughly a fifth detected once. This record belongs to a study of T cells in Graves' hyperthyroidism and ophthalmopathy.

Sequencing was performed on blood. V is TRBV11-2 and J is TRBJ2-1, with D possibly being TRBD2 (6 bases). This clonotype was obtained from a woman aged 45-65 years with Graves' hyperthyroidism. The CDR3 sequence is CASSPRWGVAYNEQFF. The CDR3 region has the DNA TGTGCCAGCAGCCCTCGGTGGGGGGTGGCCTACAATGAGCAGTTCTTC.